This TCR beta chain was documented in a study of T cell repertoires in cytomegalovirus infection. As for this clonotype: Antigen specificity is unknown.

Germline CDR1 reads MNHNS; CDR2 reads SASEGT. The CDR3 covers 12 residues. Trimming removed 5 bases at V and 12 bases at J, with 14 bases between. Using its own MiXCR run on the reads, TCRdb lists one record per CDR3 protein. The sample holds 450,000 to 550,000 distinct CDR3 sequences, under 55% seen once. The chain employs TRBV6-1 and TRBJ2-1, with TRBD2 as a possible D gene (5 bases). This sequence was found in a human donor in good health (CMV status not recorded). Some clones in this sample may be carry-over from other donors' samples. Material: cultured PBMCs, obtained from culture after CMV antigen stimulation. The chain's CDR3 is CASSISREGQFF. The CDR3 DNA reads as TGTGCCAGCAGTATCTCCCGGGAAGGGCAGTTCTTC.